Listed below are T cell receptor beta chains from one sample, sequenced in a study of response to subunit inactivated influenza vaccine. One entry per CDR3 protein results from TCRdb running MiXCR on the RT-PCR reads. The profile covers around 200,000 distinct CDR3 sequences, with under 15% appearing a single time and roughly 25% taken by the ten largest. The input for sequencing was CD8+ T cells sorted from PBMCs, taken 5 days after vaccination. All receptors derive from a man in his fifties or sixties who received an inactivated influenza vaccine. Both conserved end residues are part of each CDR3. A D gene is named only where the DNA matches it firmly. Size is stated for part of the rows, as once, few or many counts, or as a class when the clone is expanded.

v_gene	abundance	d_gene	j_gene	len	CDR3nt	CDR3aa
TRBV5-6	NA	NA	TRBJ1-4	12	TGTGCCAGCAGCTTTTGGAATGAAAAACTGTTTTTT	CASSFWNEKLFF
TRBV6-6	NA	TRBD2	TRBJ2-3	13	TGTGCCAGCAGTCTAGCGGGAGATGATACGCAGTATTTT	CASSLAGDDTQYF
TRBV27	NA	NA	TRBJ2-7	14	TGTGCCAGCAGTCCTGGACAGAATTACTACGAGCAGTACTTC	CASSPGQNYYEQYF
TRBV20-1	NA	NA	TRBJ1-5	12	TGCAGTGCTAGAGATTATGGGGAGACCCAGCATTTT	CSARDYGETQHF
TRBV25-1	many	NA	TRBJ2-2	13	TGTGCCAGCAGTGAATCCAACGGCGGGGAGCTGTTTTTT	CASSESNGGELFF
TRBV20-1	NA	TRBD2	TRBJ2-7	15	TGCAGTGCTAGAGATGGGCTAGCGGGTCGCTACGAGCAGTACTTC	CSARDGLAGRYEQYF
TRBV20-1	NA	NA	TRBJ1-1	12	TGCAGTGCTCCGACAGACTACACTGAAGCTTTCTTT	CSAPTDYTEAFF
TRBV20-1	many	NA	TRBJ1-5	16	TGCAGTGCTAGAGGCATAGTGTACAGTTACAATCAGCCCCAGCATTTT	CSARGIVYSYNQPQHF
TRBV12-3/TRBV12-4	few	NA	TRBJ2-3	14	TGTGCCAGCAGTTTGGGAACCGCCCCAGATACGCAGTATTTT	CASSLGTAPDTQYF
TRBV29-1	NA	TRBD2	TRBJ2-1	18	TGCAGCGTTGAATGGTTGCTAGCGGGAGGGCCCAGCTACAATGAGCAGTTCTTC	CSVEWLLAGGPSYNEQFF
TRBV7-2	few	TRBD2	TRBJ2-7	15	TGTGCCAGCAGCTTAGGTCCGGGACTAGCCTACGAGCAGTACTTC	CASSLGPGLAYEQYF
TRBV5-1	few	TRBD1	TRBJ2-7	14	TGCGCCAGCAGCGGGGGACAGGCCTCCTACGAGCAGTACTTC	CASSGGQASYEQYF
TRBV4-1	few	TRBD2	TRBJ2-7	16	TGCGCCAGCAGCCAAGATTCCTTGCGGGGGGGCTACGAGCAGTACTTC	CASSQDSLRGGYEQYF
TRBV6-5	many	NA	TRBJ2-7	13	TGTGCCAGCAGTTGGAGCACATACTACGAGCAGTACTTC	CASSWSTYYEQYF
TRBV9	NA	NA	TRBJ2-3	14	TGTGCCAGCAGCGTAGCTACGTGGGACCTCACGCAGTATTTT	CASSVATWDLTQYF
TRBV7-9	NA	NA	TRBJ2-2	14	TGTGCCAGCAGCTTATGGAGGAACACCGGGGAGCTGTTTTTT	CASSLWRNTGELFF
TRBV28	NA	NA	TRBJ2-3	17	TGTGCCAGCAGTTTATCCGACTTAGGGACTAGCACAGATACGCAGTATTTT	CASSLSDLGTSTDTQYF
TRBV29-1	many	TRBD2	TRBJ2-3	14	TGCAGCGTCTTAACTAGCGGCAGCACAGATACGCAGTATTTT	CSVLTSGSTDTQYF
TRBV12-3/TRBV12-4	NA	TRBD1	TRBJ2-7	17	TGTGCCAGCAGGCGAGGGACAGGGGACGGAATGATCTACGAGCAGTACTTC	CASRRGTGDGMIYEQYF
TRBV2	NA	NA	TRBJ2-5	16	TGTGCCATCGAGGACAAAGTCACAGCGTACCAAGAGACCCAGTACTTC	CAIEDKVTAYQETQYF
TRBV29-1	many	TRBD2	TRBJ2-1	15	TGCAGCGTTGAAGAGACGGGGGGCTCCTACAATGAGCAGTTCTTC	CSVEETGGSYNEQFF
TRBV7-9	NA	TRBD2	TRBJ2-1	16	TGTGCCAGCAGCTTAGAGGCGGGAGGCCCGGACACGGAGCAGTTCTTC	CASSLEAGGPDTEQFF
TRBV11-2	NA	NA	TRBJ2-1	13	TGTGCCAGCAGCTTAGCCAGCGGCTATGAGCAGTTCTTC	CASSLASGYEQFF
TRBV10-3	few	NA	TRBJ2-7	17	TGTGCCATCAGTGGAGCTCAGGGTTTTGCCTTGAACTACGAGCAGTACTTC	CAISGAQGFALNYEQYF
TRBV14	few	TRBD1	TRBJ2-3	16	TGTGCCAGCAGCCATCTCCGGGACAGGGTCACAGATACGCAGTATTTT	CASSHLRDRVTDTQYF
TRBV20-1	few	TRBD2	TRBJ2-3	15	TGCAGTGCCATTTCCGGCAAGCGGGAGTTAGATACGCAGTATTTT	CSAISGKRELDTQYF
TRBV18	NA	TRBD2	TRBJ2-3	17	TGTGCCAGCTCACCGCTGCCGGGACTAGCATCATGGGATACGCAGTATTTT	CASSPLPGLASWDTQYF
TRBV6-1	NA	NA	TRBJ1-2	16	TGTGCCAGCAGTAAACAGGACACGAACTATGGCTATGGCTACACCTTC	CASSKQDTNYGYGYTF
TRBV19	NA	NA	TRBJ2-5	15	TGTGCCAGTAGCCTTTACGTCGTGCCCAGGGAGACCCAGTACTTC	CASSLYVVPRETQYF
TRBV5-1	many	NA	TRBJ2-7	13	TGCGCCAGCAGCGAGGACGAGACCTACGAGCAGTACTTC	CASSEDETYEQYF
TRBV12-3/TRBV12-4	few	NA	TRBJ2-1	15	TGTGCCAGCAGTTTCTTGGACCGCGCCTACAATGAGCAGTTCTTC	CASSFLDRAYNEQFF
TRBV7-8	few	NA	TRBJ2-3	14	TGTGCCAGCAGCACCGGAGCGGGCACAGATACGCAGTATTTT	CASSTGAGTDTQYF
TRBV9	few	NA	TRBJ2-3	15	TGTGCCAGCAGCGTAGCGGGCCTATACACAGATACGCAGTATTTT	CASSVAGLYTDTQYF
TRBV6-2/TRBV6-3	few	TRBD2	TRBJ2-7	17	TGTGCCAGCAGTTACGGGGGACTAGCGGGGAACTCCTACGAGCAGTACTTC	CASSYGGLAGNSYEQYF
TRBV20-1	few	NA	TRBJ2-7	15	TGCAGTGCTAGAGATTTAACGGGCTCCGACTACGAGCAGTACTTC	CSARDLTGSDYEQYF
TRBV5-5	NA	TRBD1	TRBJ1-1	14	TGTGCCAGCACCAGCGAGGGGGCGAACACTGAAGCTTTCTTT	CASTSEGANTEAFF
TRBV20-1	NA	TRBD1	TRBJ2-6	16	TGCAGTACTCTAGACAGGGAGCTAACTGGGGCCAACGTCCTGACTTTC	CSTLDRELTGANVLTF
TRBV7-9	NA	NA	TRBJ2-5	12	TGTGCCAGCACCAACAGGGAAGAGACCCAGTACTTC	CASTNREETQYF
TRBV12-3/TRBV12-4	many	TRBD2	TRBJ2-1	14	TGTGCCAGCAATCCCGGGGGGGCCTTATATGAGCAGTTCTTC	CASNPGGALYEQFF
TRBV11-3	many	TRBD1	TRBJ2-2	16	TGTGCCAGCAGCTCGTGGGACAGCTTGAACACCGGGGAGCTGTTTTTT	CASSSWDSLNTGELFF
TRBV11-2	NA	NA	TRBJ2-7	14	TGTGCCAGCAGCGGCAGAATTTTCGGCCACGAGCAGTACTTC	CASSGRIFGHEQYF
TRBV7-8	NA	NA	TRBJ1-2	15	TGTGCCAGCAGCTTAGAAAGAAGGTTTTTCTATGGCTACACCTTC	CASSLERRFFYGYTF
TRBV18	NA	NA	TRBJ2-7	14	TGTGCCAGCTCACCTCCCGAGACGGTCTACGAGCAGTACTTC	CASSPPETVYEQYF
TRBV19	NA	NA	TRBJ2-7	14	TGTGCCAGTAGTTGGGGAACAAACGCCTACGAGCAGTACTTC	CASSWGTNAYEQYF
TRBV30	NA	NA	TRBJ2-2	17	TGTGCCTGGAGTGCCTTTGGGCGGCCGTGGGTCACCGGGGAGCTGTTTTTT	CAWSAFGRPWVTGELFF
TRBV2	many	NA	TRBJ2-2	16	TGTGCCAGCAGTGAATGGCAGCTAGGGATGGGCGGGGAGCTGTTTTTT	CASSEWQLGMGGELFF
TRBV15	large	TRBD2	TRBJ2-7	15	TGTGCCACCAGCAGAGGGGGACTAGCTAGCGACGAGCAGTACTTC	CATSRGGLASDEQYF
TRBV12-3/TRBV12-4	many	NA	TRBJ2-1	11	TGTGCCAGCCGAGTCGGCAATGAGCAGTTCTTC	CASRVGNEQFF
TRBV29-1	few	NA	TRBJ2-5	17	TGCAGCGTTGAAGGATCCCTTCGAAGCCAACTGCAAGAGACCCAGTACTTC	CSVEGSLRSQLQETQYF
TRBV7-2	few	NA	TRBJ2-3	16	TGTGCCAGCAGCTTAGTCGGGCAGGTGGTCACAGATACGCAGTATTTT	CASSLVGQVVTDTQYF
TRBV28	NA	TRBD1	TRBJ2-7	16	TGTGCCAGCAGTTTAGGGACAGGGAGTAGCTCCTACGAGCAGTACTTC	CASSLGTGSSSYEQYF
TRBV3-1	once	TRBD2	TRBJ2-7	15	TGTGCCAGCAGCCGTGGACTAGCGGGAACCTACGAGCAGTACTTC	CASSRGLAGTYEQYF
TRBV6-6	many	NA	TRBJ1-2	12	TGTGCCAGCAGTTATCTGAACTATGGCTACACCTTC	CASSYLNYGYTF
TRBV28	few	TRBD2	TRBJ2-7	21	TGTGCCAGCAGCTTTCCCAGTTTAGGCCCCCCGACTAGCGGAGATTCCTACGAGCAGTACTTC	CASSFPSLGPPTSGDSYEQYF